The text below deals with one T cell receptor beta chain. This entry comes from a study of blood T cell repertoires in COVID-19. Study summary: COVID-19 samples, acute and convalescent, were from the United States, Italy and Spain. In each case, the material was cDNA or gDNA derived from T cells, B-cell-depleted T cells, or PBMCs.

V was trimmed by 5 bases and J by 5 bases, leaving 13 bases between them. In germline, CDR1 is SGHAT, CDR2 FQNNGV. This CDR3 spans 14 amino acids. Methods used by the authors: For nucleated cells, counts were estimated from reference gene primer amplification. Clones were read by immunoSEQ multiplex PCR, and TCRdb kept only the in-frame ones, dropping some. D and trimming were read from the DNA, whereas the V and J calls and clone size are those reported in that table. The repertoire includes 220,000 or so clones, around 80% of them detected once, and 5% to 6.5% sits in the top ten. Sequencing was carried out using peripheral blood. This TCR was sampled from a woman in her sixties or seventies who had recovered from COVID-19. The chain uses TRBV11-2 and TRBJ2-1, with D possibly TRBD2 on 6 matching bases. Written as DNA, the CDR3 is TGTGCCAGCAGCCGACCCGGGGGTCACAATGAGCAGTTCTTC. This sequence encodes CASSRPGGHNEQFF.